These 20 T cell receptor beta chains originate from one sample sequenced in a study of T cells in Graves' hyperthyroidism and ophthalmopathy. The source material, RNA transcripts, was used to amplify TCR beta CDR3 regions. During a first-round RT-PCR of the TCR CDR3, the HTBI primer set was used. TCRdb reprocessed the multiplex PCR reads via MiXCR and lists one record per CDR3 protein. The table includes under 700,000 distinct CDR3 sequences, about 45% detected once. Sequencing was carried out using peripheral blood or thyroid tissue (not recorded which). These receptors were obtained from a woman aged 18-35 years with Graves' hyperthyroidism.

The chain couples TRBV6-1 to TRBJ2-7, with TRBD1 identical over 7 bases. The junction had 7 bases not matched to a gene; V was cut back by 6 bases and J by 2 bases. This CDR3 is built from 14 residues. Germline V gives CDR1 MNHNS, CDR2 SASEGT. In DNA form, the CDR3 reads TGTGCCAGCAGCCTACAGGGGACCCCCTACGAGCAGTACTTC. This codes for CASSLQGTPYEQYF.

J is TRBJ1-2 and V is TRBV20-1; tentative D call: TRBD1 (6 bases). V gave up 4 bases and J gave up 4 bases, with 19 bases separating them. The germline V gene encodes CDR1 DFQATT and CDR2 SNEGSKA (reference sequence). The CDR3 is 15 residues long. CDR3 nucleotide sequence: TGCAGTGCTACTACACAGGGCCCAACTCTCTATGGCTACACCTTC. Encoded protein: CSATTQGPTLYGYTF.

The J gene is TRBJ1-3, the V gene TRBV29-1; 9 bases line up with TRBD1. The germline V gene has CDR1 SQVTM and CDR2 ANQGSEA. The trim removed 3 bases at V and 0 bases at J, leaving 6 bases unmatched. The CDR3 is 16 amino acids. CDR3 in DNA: TGCAGCGTTGAGGGACAGGGAAGTGTCTCTGGAAACACCATATATTTT. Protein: CSVEGQGSVSGNTIYF.

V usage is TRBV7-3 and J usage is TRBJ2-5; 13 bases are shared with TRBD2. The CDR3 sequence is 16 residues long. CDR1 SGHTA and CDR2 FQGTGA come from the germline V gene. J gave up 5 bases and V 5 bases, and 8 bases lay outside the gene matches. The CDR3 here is CASSPRTSGSVETQYF. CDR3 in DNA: TGTGCCAGCAGCCCACGGACTAGCGGGAGTGTTGAGACCCAGTACTTC.

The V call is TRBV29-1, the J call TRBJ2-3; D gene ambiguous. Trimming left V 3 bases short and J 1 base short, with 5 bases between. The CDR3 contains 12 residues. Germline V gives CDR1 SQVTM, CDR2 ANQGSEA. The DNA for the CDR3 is TGCAGCGTTGAGAAGCGCACAGATACGCAGTATTTT. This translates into CSVEKRTDTQYF.

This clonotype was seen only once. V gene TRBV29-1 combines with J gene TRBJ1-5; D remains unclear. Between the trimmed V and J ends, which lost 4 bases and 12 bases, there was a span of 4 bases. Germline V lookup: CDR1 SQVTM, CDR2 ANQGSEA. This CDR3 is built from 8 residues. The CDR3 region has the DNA TGCAGCGTTGGTAACCAGCATTTT. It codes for CSVGNQHF. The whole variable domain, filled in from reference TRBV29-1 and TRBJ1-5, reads SAVISQKPSRDICQRGTSLTIQCQVDSQVTMMFWYRQQPGQSLTLIATANQGSEATYESGFVIDKFPISRPNLTFSTLTVSNMSPEDSSIYLCSVGNQHFGDGTRLSIL.

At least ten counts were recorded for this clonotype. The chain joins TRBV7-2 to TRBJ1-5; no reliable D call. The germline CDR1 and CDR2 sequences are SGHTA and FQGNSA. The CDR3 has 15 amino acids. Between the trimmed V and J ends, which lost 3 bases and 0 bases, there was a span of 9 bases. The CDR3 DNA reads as TGTGCCAGCAGCTTGACCGTGTATAGCAATCAGCCCCAGCATTTT. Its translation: CASSLTVYSNQPQHF.

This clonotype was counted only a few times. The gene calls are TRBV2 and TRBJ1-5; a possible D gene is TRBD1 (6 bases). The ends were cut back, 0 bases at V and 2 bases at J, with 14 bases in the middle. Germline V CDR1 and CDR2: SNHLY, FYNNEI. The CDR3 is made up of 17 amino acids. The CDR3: CASSEARSGAGNQPQHF. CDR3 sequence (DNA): TGTGCCAGCAGTGAAGCTCGGTCAGGGGCTGGCAATCAGCCCCAGCATTTT.

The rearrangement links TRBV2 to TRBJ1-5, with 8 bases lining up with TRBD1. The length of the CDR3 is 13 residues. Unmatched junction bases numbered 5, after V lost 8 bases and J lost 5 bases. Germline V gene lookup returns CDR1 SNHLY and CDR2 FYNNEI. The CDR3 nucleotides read TGTGCCAGCCCCGGACAGGGTGATCAGCCCCAGCATTTT. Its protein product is CASPGQGDQPQHF. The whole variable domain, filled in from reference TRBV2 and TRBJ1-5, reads EPEVTQTPSHQVTQMGQEVILRCVPISNHLYFYWYRQILGQKVEFLVSFYNNEISEKSEIFDDQFSVERPDGSNFTLKIRSTKLEDSAMYFCASPGQGDQPQHFGDGTRLSIL.

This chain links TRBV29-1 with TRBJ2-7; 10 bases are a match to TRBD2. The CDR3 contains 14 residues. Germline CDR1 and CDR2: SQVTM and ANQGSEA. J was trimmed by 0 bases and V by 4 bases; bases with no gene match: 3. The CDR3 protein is CSVVLAGGSYEQYF. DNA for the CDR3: TGCAGCGTTGTTTTAGCGGGAGGCTCCTACGAGCAGTACTTC.

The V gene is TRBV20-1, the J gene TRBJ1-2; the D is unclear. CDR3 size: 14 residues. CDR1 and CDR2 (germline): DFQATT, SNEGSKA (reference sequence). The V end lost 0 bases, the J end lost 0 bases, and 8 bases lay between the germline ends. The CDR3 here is CSARDGPANYGYTF. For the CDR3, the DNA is TGCAGTGCTAGAGATGGACCAGCTAACTATGGCTACACCTTC.

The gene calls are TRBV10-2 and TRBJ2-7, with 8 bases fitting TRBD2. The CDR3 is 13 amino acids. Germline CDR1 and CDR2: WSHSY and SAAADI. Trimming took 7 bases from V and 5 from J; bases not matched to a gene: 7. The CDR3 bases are TGCGCCAGCATTCGAGCGGGAGAAGACGAGCAGTACTTC. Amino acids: CASIRAGEDEQYF.

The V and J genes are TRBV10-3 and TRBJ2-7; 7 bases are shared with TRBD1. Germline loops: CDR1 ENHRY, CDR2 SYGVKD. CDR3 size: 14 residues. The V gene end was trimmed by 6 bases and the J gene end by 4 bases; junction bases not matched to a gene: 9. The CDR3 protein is CAISEGTAFYEQYF. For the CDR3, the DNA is TGTGCCATCAGCGAAGGGACAGCCTTTTACGAGCAGTACTTC.

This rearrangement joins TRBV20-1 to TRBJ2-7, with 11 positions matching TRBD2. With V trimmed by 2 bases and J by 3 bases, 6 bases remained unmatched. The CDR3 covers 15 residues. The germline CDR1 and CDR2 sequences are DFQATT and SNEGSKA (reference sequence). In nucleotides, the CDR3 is TGCAGTGCTAGAAAAACTAGCGGGAGTAACTACGAGCAGTACTTC. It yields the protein CSARKTSGSNYEQYF.

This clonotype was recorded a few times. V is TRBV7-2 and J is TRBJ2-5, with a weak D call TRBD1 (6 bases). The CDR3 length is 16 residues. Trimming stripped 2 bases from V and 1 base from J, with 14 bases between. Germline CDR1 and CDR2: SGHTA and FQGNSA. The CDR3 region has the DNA TGTGCCAGCAGCTTATACCCCCCCAGGGGCCAAGAGACCCAGTACTTC. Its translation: CASSLYPPRGQETQYF.

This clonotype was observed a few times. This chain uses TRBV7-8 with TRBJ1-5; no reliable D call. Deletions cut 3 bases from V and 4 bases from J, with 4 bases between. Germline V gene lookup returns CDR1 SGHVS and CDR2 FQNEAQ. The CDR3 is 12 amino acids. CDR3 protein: CASSFPNQPQHF. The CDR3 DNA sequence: TGTGCCAGCAGCTTTCCGAATCAGCCCCAGCATTTT.

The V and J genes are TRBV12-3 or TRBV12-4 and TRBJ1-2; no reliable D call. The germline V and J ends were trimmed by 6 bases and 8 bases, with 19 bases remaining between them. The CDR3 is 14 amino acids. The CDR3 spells CASSLPMASGGYTF. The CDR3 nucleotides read TGTGCCAGCAGCCTTCCCATGGCATCTGGGGGCTACACCTTC.

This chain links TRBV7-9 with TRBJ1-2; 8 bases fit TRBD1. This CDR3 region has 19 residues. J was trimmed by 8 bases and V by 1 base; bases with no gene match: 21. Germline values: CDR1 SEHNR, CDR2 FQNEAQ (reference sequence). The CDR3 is CASSLDGRGREFATEGYTF. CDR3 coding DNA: TGTGCCAGCAGCTTAGATGGCAGGGGGCGGGAATTCGCCACTGAGGGCTACACCTTC.

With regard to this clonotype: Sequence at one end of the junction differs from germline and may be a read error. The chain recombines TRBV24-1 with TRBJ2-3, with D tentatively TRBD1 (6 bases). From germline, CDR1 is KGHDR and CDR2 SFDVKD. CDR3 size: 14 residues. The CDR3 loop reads CGTSDAPGEDTQYF. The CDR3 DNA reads TGTGGCACCAGTGACGCCCCAGGGGAGGATACGCAGTATTTT.

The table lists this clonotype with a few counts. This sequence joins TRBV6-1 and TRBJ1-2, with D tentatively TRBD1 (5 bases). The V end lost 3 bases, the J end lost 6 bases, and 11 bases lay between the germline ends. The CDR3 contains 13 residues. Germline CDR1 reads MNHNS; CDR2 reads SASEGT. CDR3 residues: CASSDPGFDGYTF. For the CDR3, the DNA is TGTGCCAGCAGTGACCCAGGGTTTGATGGCTACACCTTC.